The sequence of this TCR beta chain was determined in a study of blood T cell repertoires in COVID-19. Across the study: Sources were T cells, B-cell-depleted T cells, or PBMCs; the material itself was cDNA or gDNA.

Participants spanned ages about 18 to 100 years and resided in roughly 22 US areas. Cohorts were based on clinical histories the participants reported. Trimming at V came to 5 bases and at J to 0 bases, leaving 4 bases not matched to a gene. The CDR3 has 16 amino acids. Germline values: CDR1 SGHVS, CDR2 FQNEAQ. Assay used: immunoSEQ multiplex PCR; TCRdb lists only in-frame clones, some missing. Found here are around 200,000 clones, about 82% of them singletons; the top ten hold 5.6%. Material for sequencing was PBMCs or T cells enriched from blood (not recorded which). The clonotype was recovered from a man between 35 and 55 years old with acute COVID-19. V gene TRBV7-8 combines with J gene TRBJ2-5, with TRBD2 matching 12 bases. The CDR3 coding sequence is TGTGCCAGCAGCCCTCGACTAGCGGGGGACCAAGAGACCCAGTACTTC. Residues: CASSPRLAGDQETQYF.